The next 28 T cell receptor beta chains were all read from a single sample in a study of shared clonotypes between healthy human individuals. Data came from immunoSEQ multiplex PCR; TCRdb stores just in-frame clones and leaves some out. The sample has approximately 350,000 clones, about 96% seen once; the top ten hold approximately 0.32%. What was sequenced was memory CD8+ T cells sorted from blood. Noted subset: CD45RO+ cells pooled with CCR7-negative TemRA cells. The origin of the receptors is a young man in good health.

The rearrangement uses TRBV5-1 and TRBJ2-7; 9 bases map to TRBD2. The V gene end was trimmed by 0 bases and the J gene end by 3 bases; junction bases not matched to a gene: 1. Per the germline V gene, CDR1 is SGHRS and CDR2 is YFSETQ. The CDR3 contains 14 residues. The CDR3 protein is CASSLASGDYEQYF. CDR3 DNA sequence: TGCGCCAGCAGCTTGGCTAGCGGGGACTACGAGCAGTACTTC.

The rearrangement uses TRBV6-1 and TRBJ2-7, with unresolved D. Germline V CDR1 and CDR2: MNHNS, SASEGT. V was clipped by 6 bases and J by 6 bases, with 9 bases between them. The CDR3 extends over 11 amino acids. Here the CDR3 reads CASSPTGEQYF. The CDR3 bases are TGTGCCAGCAGCCCCACTGGCGAGCAGTACTTC.

The CDR3 nucleotides are TGTGCCAGCAGTTACGCAAATGGCTACACCTTC. Amino acid sequence: CASSYANGYTF. The J gene is TRBJ1-2, the V gene TRBV6-6; no firm D call. Per the germline V gene, CDR1 is MNHNY and CDR2 is SVGAGI (reference sequence). The ends were cut back, 2 bases at V and 6 bases at J, with 4 bases in the middle. The CDR3 runs to 11 residues.

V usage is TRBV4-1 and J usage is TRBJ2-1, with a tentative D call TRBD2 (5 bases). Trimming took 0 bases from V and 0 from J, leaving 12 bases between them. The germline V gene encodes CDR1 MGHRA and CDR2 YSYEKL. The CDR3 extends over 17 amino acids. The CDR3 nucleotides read TGCGCCAGCAGCCAAGACTTAGGACTGTCCTCCTACAATGAGCAGTTCTTC. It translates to CASSQDLGLSSYNEQFF.

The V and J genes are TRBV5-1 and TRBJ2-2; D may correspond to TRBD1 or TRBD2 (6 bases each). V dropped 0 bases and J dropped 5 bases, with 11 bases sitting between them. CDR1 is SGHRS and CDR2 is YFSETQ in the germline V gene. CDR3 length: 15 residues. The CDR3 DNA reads TGCGCCAGCAGCTTGGCCCTAGGGGGGACCGGGGAGCTGTTTTTT. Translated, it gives CASSLALGGTGELFF. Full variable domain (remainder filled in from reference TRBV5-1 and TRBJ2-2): KAGVTQTPRYLIKTRGQQVTLSCSPISGHRSVSWYQQTPGQGLQFLFEYFSETQRNKGNFPGRFSGRQFSNSRSEMNVSTLELGDSALYLCASSLALGGTGELFFGEGSRLTVL.

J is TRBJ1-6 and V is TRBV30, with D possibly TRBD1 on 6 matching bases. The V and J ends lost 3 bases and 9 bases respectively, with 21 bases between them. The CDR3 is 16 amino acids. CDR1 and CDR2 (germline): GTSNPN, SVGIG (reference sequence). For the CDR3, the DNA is TGTGCCTGGAGAGCGACAGGCCCAGGGGTAATTTCACCCCTCCACTTT. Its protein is CAWRATGPGVISPLHF.

The chain's CDR3 is CASRHAGTGDTGELFF. The CDR3 nucleotides read TGTGCCAGCAGACACGCCGGGACAGGGGACACCGGGGAGCTGTTTTTT. V and J are TRBV28 and TRBJ2-2; 10 bases line up with TRBD1. There are 16 residues in the CDR3. Germline V gene sequence: CDR1 MDHEN, CDR2 SYDVKM. V shed 6 bases, J shed 3 bases, and the junction held 7 bases outside the gene matches.

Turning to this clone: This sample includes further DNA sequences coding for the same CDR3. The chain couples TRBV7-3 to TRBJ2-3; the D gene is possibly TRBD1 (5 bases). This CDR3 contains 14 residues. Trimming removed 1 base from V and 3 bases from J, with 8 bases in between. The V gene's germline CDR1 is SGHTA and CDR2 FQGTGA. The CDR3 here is CASSLNPGTDTQYF. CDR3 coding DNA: TGTGCCAGCAGCTTAAACCCAGGGACAGATACGCAGTATTTT.

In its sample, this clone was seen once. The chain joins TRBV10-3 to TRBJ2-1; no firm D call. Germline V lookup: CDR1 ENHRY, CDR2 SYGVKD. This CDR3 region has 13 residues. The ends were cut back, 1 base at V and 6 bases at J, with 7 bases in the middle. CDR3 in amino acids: CAISEFQPNEQFF. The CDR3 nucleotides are TGTGCCATCAGTGAGTTCCAGCCCAATGAGCAGTTCTTC.

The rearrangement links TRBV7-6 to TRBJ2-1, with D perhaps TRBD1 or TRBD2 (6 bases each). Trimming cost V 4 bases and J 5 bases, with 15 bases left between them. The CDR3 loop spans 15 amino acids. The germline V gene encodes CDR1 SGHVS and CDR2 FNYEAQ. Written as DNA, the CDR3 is TGTGCCAGCAGCTCACGACTAGGGGGAGACAATGAGCAGTTCTTC. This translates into CASSSRLGGDNEQFF.

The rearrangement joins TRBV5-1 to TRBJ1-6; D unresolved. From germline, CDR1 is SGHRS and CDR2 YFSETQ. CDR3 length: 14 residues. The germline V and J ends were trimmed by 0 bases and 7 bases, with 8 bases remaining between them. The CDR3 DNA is TGCGCCAGCAGCTTGGCGGGTGGCAATTCACCCCTCCACTTT. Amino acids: CASSLAGGNSPLHF.

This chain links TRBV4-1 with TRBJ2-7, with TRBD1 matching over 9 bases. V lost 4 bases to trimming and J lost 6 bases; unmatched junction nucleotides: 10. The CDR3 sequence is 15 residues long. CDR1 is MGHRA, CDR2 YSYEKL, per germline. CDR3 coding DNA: TGCGCCAGCAGCCGGGAACCGGGACAGGGAAGCGAGCAGTACTTC. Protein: CASSREPGQGSEQYF.

Here the CDR3 DNA reads TGTGCCAGCAGCTTAGTTCTTAGCGGGAGGACCCAGTACTTC. It is translated as CASSLVLSGRTQYF. The rearrangement joins TRBV11-2 to TRBJ2-5; 9 bases are shared with TRBD2. The CDR3 contains 14 residues. CDR1 is SGHAT, CDR2 FQNNGV, per germline. The trim removed 1 base at V and 7 bases at J, leaving 4 bases unmatched.

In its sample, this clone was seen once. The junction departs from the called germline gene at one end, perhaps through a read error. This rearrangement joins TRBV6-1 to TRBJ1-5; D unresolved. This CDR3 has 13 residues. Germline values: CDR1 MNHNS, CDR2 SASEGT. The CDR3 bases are TGTGCCAGCAGTGTGGCTAGCGATCAGCCCCAGCATTTT. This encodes CASSVASDQPQHF.

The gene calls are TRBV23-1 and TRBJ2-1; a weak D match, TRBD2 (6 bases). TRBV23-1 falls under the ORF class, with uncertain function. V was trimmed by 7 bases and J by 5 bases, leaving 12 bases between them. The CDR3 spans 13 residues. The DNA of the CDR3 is TGCGCCAGCAAATCGCGGGAAAACAATGAGCAGTTCTTC. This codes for CASKSRENNEQFF.

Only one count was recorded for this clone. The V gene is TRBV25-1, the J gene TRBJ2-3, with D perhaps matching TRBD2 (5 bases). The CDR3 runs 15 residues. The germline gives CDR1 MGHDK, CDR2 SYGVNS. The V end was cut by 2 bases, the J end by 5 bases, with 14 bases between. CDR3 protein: CASSEPRAGRDTQYF. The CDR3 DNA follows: TGTGCCAGCAGTGAACCCCGGGCGGGCAGAGATACGCAGTATTTT.

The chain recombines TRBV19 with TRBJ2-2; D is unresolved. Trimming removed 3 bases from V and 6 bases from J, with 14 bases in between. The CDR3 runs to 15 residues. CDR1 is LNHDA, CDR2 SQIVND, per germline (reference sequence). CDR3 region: CASSISRKQAGELFF. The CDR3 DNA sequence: TGTGCCAGTAGTATTTCTAGAAAGCAAGCCGGGGAGCTGTTTTTT.

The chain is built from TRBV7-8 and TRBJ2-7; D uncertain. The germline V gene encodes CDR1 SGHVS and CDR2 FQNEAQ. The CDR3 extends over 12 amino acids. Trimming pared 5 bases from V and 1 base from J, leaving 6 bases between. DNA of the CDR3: TGTGCCAGCAGCGAACGGTCCTACGAGCAGTACTTC. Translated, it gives CASSERSYEQYF.

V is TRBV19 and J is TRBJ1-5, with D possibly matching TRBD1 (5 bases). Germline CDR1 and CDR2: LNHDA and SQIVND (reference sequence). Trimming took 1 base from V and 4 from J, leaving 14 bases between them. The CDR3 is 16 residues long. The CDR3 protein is CASSIAASGSNQPQHF. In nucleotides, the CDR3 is TGTGCCAGTAGTATAGCGGCGTCAGGGTCTAATCAGCCCCAGCATTTT.

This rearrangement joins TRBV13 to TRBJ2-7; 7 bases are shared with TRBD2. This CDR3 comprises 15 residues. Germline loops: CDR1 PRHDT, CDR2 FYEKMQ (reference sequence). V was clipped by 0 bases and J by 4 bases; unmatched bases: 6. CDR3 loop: CASSLGPGGRYEQYF. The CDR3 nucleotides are TGTGCCAGCAGCTTAGGCCCGGGAGGACGGTACGAGCAGTACTTC. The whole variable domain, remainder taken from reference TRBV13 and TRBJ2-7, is AAGVIQSPRHLIKEKRETATLKCYPIPRHDTVYWYQQGPGQDPQFLISFYEKMQSDKGSIPDRFSAQQFSDYHSELNMSSLELGDSALYFCASSLGPGGRYEQYFGPGTRLTVT.

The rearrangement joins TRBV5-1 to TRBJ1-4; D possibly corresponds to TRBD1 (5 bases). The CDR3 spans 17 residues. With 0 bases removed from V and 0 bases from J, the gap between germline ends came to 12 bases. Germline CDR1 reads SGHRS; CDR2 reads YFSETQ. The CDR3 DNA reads TGCGCCAGCAGCTTGGCCGGGGCAGCTGCAACTAATGAAAAACTGTTTTTT. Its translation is CASSLAGAAATNEKLFF. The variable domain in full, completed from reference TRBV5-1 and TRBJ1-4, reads KAGVTQTPRYLIKTRGQQVTLSCSPISGHRSVSWYQQTPGQGLQFLFEYFSETQRNKGNFPGRFSGRQFSNSRSEMNVSTLELGDSALYLCASSLAGAAATNEKLFFGSGTQLSVL.

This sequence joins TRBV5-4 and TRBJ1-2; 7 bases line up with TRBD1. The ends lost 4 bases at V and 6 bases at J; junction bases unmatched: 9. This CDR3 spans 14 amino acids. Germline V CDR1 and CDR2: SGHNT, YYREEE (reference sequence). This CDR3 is CASSPGGQWNGYTF. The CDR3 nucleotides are TGTGCCAGCAGCCCTGGGGGACAGTGGAATGGCTACACCTTC.

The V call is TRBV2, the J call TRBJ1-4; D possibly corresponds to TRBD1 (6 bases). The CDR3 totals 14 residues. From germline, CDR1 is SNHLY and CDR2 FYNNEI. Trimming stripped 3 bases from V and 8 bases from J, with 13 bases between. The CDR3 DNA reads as TGTGCCAGCAGTGATCCGGGGGCTAGGGAAAAACTGTTTTTT. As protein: CASSDPGAREKLFF.

CDR3 in amino acids: CASSLKVLLDTQYF. CDR3 coding DNA: TGTGCCAGCAGTCTTAAGGTATTGTTGGATACGCAGTATTTT. The chain carries TRBV2 and TRBJ2-3, with unresolved D. The CDR3 is 14 residues long. CDR1 and CDR2 from the germline V gene are SNHLY and FYNNEI. V gave up 5 bases and J gave up 6 bases, with 15 bases separating them.

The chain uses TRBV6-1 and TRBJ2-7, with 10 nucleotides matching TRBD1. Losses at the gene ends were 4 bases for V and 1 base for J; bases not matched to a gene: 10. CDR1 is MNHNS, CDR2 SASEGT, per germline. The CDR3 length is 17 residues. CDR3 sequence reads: CASSARQGAISSYEQYF. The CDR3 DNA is TGTGCCAGCAGTGCGAGACAGGGGGCCATATCTTCCTACGAGCAGTACTTC.

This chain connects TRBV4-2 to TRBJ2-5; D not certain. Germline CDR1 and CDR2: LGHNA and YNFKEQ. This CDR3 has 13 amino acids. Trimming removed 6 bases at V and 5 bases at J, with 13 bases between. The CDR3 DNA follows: TGTGCCAGCAGTGGAGCAGAAGGGGAGACCCAGTACTTC. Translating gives CASSGAEGETQYF.

The CDR3 spells CASSAAPSTENIQYF. In nucleotides, the CDR3 is TGTGCCAGCAGCGCTGCCCCTTCGACAGAAAACATTCAGTACTTC. The V call is TRBV5-6, the J call TRBJ2-4; D may be TRBD1 (5 bases). The germline V gene encodes CDR1 SGHDT and CDR2 YYEEEE. The V end was cut by 4 bases, the J end by 5 bases, with 16 bases between. This CDR3 contains 15 residues.

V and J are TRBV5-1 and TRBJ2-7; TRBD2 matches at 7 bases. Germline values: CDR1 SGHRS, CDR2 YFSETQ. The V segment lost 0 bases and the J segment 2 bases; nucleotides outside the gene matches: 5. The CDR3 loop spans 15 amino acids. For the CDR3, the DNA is TGCGCCAGCAGCTTGGAGGCTAGCGGTACCTACGAGCAGTACTTC. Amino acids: CASSLEASGTYEQYF.